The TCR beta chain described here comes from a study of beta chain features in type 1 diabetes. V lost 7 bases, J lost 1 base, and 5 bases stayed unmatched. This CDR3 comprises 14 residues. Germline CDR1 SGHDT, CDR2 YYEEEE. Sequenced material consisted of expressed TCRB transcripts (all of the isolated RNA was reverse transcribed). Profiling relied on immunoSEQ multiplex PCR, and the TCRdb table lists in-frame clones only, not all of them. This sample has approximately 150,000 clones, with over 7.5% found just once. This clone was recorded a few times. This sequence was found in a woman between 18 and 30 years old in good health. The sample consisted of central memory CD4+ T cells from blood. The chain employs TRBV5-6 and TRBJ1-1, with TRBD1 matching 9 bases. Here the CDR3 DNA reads TGTGCCAGCCTAGGGACAGGGAAGAACACTGAAGCTTTCTTT. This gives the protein CASLGTGKNTEAFF.